This entry is about one TCR beta chain. Its antigen specificity is not known. No base quality information exists; no much larger clone differs at one position. This sample stems from a study of OX40 agonist ivuxolimab in advanced cancers. Context from the whole study: Ivuxolimab, which targeted the costimulatory receptor OX40 (CD134), was an agonistic, fully human IgG2 monoclonal antibody. Intravenous ivuxolimab was administered to patients every 2 weeks at six dose levels: 0.01, 0.1, 0.3, 1.5, 3 and 10 mg/kg. Of the roughly 52 dose-escalation patients, hepatocellular carcinoma was present in about 20, melanoma in some 15, renal cell carcinoma in 9 and head and neck cancer in 9. The dose-escalation cohort was roughly 83% male with a mean age of approximately 59 years, ranging from about 23 to 85. Patients were allowed to have had prior anti-PD-1, anti-PD-L1 or anti-CTLA-4 therapy, and approximately 43% of the dose-escalation patients had previously received checkpoint inhibitors. Partial responses occurred in three dose-escalation patients: two with cutaneous melanoma and one with hepatocellular carcinoma. The purpose of peripheral TCRbeta sequencing was to test whether ivuxolimab changed TCR sequence diversity and led to clonal T-cell expansion. The monotherapy dose-escalation portion (N = 52 patients) of the phase I ivuxolimab trial is reported in the paper. General findings and caveats noted by the study authors: In partial responders in the 0.1-3.0 mg/kg groups, normalized peripheral clonal expansion was found to be among the lowest, especially among CD8+ T cells. After ivuxolimab, expanded clones were on average more numerous among CD8+ T cells than among CD4+ T cells. Low levels of normalized T-cell clonal expansion were also seen in some nonresponding patients. Clonal expansion of both CD4+ and CD8+ blood T cells was observed from baseline to week 6 at doses 0.1 to 3.0 mg/kg. Antigen specificity was not determined for the clonally expanded peripheral T cells.

To sequence the TCRbeta CDR3 region, genomic DNA was isolated from the sorted cells. TCRbeta CDR3 regions were sequenced using the immunoSEQ Assay. As stored in TCRdb, this immuneACCESS dataset retains in-frame rearrangements with V and J assigned. A fraction of the clones does not appear; measured against another copy, unresolved V genes explain less than half of the discrepancy, and the remainder lacks a known reason. In this sample the table shows 70,000 to 95,000 clones, around 88% of which occur a single time. The ten largest clonotypes hold around 3% of the sample. Patients with autoimmune disease history or receiving systemic immunosuppression were excluded from the trial. In every dose cohort, peripheral blood was drawn for TCR sequencing at baseline, cycle 4 day 1, and cycle 7 day 1. The samples were drawn from a first-in-human, open-label, multicenter phase I dose-escalation trial of ivuxolimab. Adults with locally advanced or metastatic melanoma, renal cell carcinoma, hepatocellular carcinoma or head and neck squamous cell carcinoma were enrolled in the trial. Before TCR sequencing, CD4+ T cells and CD8+ T cells were sorted from peripheral blood as separate populations.

At the junction V is shortened by 1 base and J by 4 bases; bases outside the gene matches: 3. Taken from the germline V gene (reference sequence), the CDR1 and CDR2 loops are SEHNR and FQNEAQ. The CDR3 starts with the cysteine, ends with the phenylalanine, and has 15 residues. The entry retains the CDR3 DNA only, 45 bases that are in frame from base 1. The sequencing here drew on CD4+ or CD8+ T cells sorted from blood, taken in a trial of the OX40 agonist ivuxolimab. This chain joins TRBV7-9 to TRBJ1-3, and 8 junctional nucleotides match TRBD1. The TCR originated in an adult with an advanced solid tumor such as melanoma, head and neck, liver or kidney cancer. The CDR3 here reads CASSLERTGGNTIYF. The DNA is as follows: TGTGCCAGCAGCTTAGAACGGACAGGGGGAAACACCATATATTTT.